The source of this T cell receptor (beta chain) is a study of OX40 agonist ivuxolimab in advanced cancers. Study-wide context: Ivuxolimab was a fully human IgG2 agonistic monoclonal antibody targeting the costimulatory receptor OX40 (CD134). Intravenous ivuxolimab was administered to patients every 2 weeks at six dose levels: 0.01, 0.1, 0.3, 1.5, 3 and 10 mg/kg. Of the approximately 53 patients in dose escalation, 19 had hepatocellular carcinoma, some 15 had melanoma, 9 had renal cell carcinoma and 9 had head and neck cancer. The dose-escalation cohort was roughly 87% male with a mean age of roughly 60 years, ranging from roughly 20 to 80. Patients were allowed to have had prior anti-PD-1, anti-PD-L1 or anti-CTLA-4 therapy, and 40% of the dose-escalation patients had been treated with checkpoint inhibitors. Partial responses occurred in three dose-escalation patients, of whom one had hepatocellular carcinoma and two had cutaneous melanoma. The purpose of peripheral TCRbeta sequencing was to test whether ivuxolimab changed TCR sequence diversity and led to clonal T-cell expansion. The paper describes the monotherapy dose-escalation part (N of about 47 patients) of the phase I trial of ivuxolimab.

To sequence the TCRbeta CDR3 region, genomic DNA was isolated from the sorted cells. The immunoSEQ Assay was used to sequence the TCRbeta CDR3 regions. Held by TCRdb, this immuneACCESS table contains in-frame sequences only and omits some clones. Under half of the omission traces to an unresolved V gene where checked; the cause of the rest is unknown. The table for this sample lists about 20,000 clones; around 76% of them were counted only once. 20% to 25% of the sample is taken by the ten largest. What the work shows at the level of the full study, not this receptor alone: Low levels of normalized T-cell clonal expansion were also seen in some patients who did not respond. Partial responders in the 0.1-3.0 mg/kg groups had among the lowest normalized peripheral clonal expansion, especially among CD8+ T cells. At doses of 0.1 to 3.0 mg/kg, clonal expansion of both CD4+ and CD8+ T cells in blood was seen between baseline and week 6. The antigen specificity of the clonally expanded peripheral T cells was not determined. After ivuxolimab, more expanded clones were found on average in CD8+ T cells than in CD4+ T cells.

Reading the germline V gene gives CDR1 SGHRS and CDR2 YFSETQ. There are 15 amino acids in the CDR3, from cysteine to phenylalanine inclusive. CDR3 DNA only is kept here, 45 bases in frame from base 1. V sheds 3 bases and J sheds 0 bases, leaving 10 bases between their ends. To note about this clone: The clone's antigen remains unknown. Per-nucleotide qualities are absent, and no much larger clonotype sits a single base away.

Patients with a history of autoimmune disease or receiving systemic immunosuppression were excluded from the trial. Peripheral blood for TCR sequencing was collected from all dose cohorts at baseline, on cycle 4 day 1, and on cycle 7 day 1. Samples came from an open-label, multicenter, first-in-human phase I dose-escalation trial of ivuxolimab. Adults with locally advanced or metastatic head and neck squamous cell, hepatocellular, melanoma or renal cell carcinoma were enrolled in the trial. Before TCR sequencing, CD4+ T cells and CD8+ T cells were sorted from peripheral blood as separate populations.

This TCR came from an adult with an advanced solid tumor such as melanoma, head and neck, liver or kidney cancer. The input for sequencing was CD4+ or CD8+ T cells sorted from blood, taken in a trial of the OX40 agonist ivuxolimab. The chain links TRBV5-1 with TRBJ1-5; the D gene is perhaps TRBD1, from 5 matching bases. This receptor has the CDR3 CASSSSGGSNQPQHF. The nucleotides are TGCGCCAGCAGCTCCTCGGGGGGTAGCAATCAGCCCCAGCATTTT.